This entry lists 14 T cell receptor beta chains sequenced from one sample in a study of blood T cells in healthy people across ages. A second 7 to 11 cycle PCR used barcoded and J-beta primers. TCRdb independently ran MiXCR on the 5' RACE reads; one entry per CDR3 protein. The data contain about 590,000 distinct CDR3 sequences, about 28% of them seen just once; the ten biggest clones take up around a sixth. The material sequenced was blood. The receptor source for this set is an elderly woman in good health.

The table lists this clonotype with many counts. The chain is built from TRBV7-6 and TRBJ2-5; 15 bases align to TRBD2. Trimming removed 10 bases from V and 2 bases from J; junction bases left unmatched: 2. Germline V CDR1 and CDR2: SGHVS, FNYEAQ. The CDR3 covers 14 residues. The CDR3 nucleotides read TGTGCCACCGGACTAGCGGGGGGGCAAGAGACCCAGTACTTC. Translation: CATGLAGGQETQYF.

Details on this clonotype: A much larger clone differs by one base, so this may be a read error. This chain links TRBV20-1 with TRBJ1-1, with 8 bases that match TRBD1. CDR1 DFQATT and CDR2 SNEGSKA come from the germline V gene (reference sequence). The CDR3 totals 16 residues. The CDR3 loop is CSARDKWTGPNTEVFF. In nucleotides, the CDR3 is TGCAGTGCTAGAGATAAGTGGACAGGGCCGAACACTGAAGTTTTCTTT.

This clonotype has ten or more counts. The chain is built from TRBV9 and TRBJ2-5; perhaps TRBD1 as D (7 bases). The CDR3 has 15 residues. Germline V lookup: CDR1 SGDLS, CDR2 YYNGEE. V lost 0 bases, J lost 4 bases, and 13 bases lay in between. The CDR3 loop is CASSVAGQEGETQYF. The CDR3 coding sequence is TGTGCCAGCAGCGTAGCTGGACAGGAGGGAGAGACCCAGTACTTC.

The chain employs TRBV5-6 and TRBJ2-4, with 12 bases fitting TRBD2. The CDR3 loop spans 16 amino acids. V lost 4 bases and J lost 1; bases outside the gene matches: 3. Looked up from germline, CDR1 is SGHDT and CDR2 is YYEEEE. The CDR3 DNA follows: TGTGCCAGCAGCCTCGGGACTAGCGGGGCCAAAAACATTCAGTACTTC. This encodes CASSLGTSGAKNIQYF. The variable domain in full, with the rest retrieved from reference TRBV5-6 and TRBJ2-4, is DAGVTQSPTHLIKTRGQQVTLRCSPKSGHDTVSWYQQALGQGPQFIFQYYEEEERQRGNFPDRFSGHQFPNYSSELNVNALLLGDSALYLCASSLGTSGAKNIQYFGAGTRLSVL.

This clonotype occurred many times. The chain has TRBV5-1 and TRBJ2-2; 9 bases align to TRBD2. The CDR3 has 16 amino acids. J was trimmed by 7 bases and V by 0 bases; bases with no gene match: 7. Germline V gene sequence: CDR1 SGHRS, CDR2 YFSETQ. CDR3: CASSLAGLARVGELFF. In DNA, the CDR3 is TGCGCCAGCAGCTTGGCCGGACTAGCGAGGGTCGGGGAGCTGTTTTTT.

This clonotype was recorded many times. The chain couples TRBV7-3 to TRBJ2-1, with 11 bases that match TRBD2. The V and J ends lost 0 bases and 1 base, in that order; junction bases with no gene match: 5. The CDR3 covers 18 residues. From germline, CDR1 is SGHTA and CDR2 FQGTGA. The DNA of the CDR3 is TGTGCCAGCAGCTTAACTAGCGGGGGGGCCTTTTCCTACAATGAGCAGTTCTTC. It translates to CASSLTSGGAFSYNEQFF.

This clonotype was found many times. The V and J genes are TRBV7-2 and TRBJ2-7, with 10 bases fitting TRBD1. V was clipped by 1 base and J by 3 bases; unmatched bases: 3. CDR3 size: 15 residues. Germline CDR1 reads SGHTA; CDR2 reads FQGNSA. This CDR3 reads CASSLEGTGVYEQYF. The CDR3 DNA reads as TGTGCCAGCAGCTTAGAAGGGACAGGGGTCTACGAGCAGTACTTC.

This chain links TRBV2 with TRBJ1-1; D not certain. Deletions cut 7 bases from V and 2 bases from J, with 11 bases between. Germline CDR1 is SNHLY and CDR2 is FYNNEI. This CDR3 contains 13 residues. DNA for the CDR3: TGTGCCAGCATGGCAAACATCAACACTGAAGCTTTCTTT. Its translation is CASMANINTEAFF.

The V gene is TRBV6-1, the J gene TRBJ1-5, with D tentatively TRBD1 (6 bases). Germline V gene sequence: CDR1 MNHNS, CDR2 SASEGT. The CDR3 loop spans 14 amino acids. V was trimmed by 4 bases and J by 5 bases, leaving 12 bases between them. The CDR3 spells CASSVQGSHQPQHF. For the CDR3, the DNA is TGTGCCAGCAGTGTACAGGGAAGTCATCAGCCCCAGCATTTT.

As regards this clonotype: This may be a read error: a much more frequent sequence differs by one nucleotide. V usage is TRBV10-3 and J usage is TRBJ2-5; 9 bases agree with TRBD1. Germline CDR1 is ENHRY and CDR2 is SYGVKD. With 8 bases clipped from V and 11 bases from J, the junction kept 12 bases outside the gene matches. The CDR3 has 13 amino acids. CDR3 sequence: CAIGGQGWNEQYF. The CDR3 DNA reads TGTGCCATCGGGGGACAGGGATGGAATGAGCAGTACTTC.

This sequence joins TRBV2 and TRBJ2-5; no definite D call. The CDR3 contains 12 residues. V lost 3 bases, J lost 11 bases, and 13 bases lay in between. Germline V gives CDR1 SNHLY, CDR2 FYNNEI. For the CDR3, the DNA is TGTGCCAGCAGTGACCCACGCAATGAGCAGTACTTC. It is translated as CASSDPRNEQYF.

This clonotype came up many times. This chain joins TRBV7-8 and TRBJ2-7; 11 bases are shared with TRBD1. Germline V lookup: CDR1 SGHVS, CDR2 FQNEAQ. J lost 5 bases, V lost 1 base, and 7 bases had no gene match. This CDR3 comprises 16 residues. In nucleotides, the CDR3 is TGTGCCAGCAGCTTAGTACGGGACAGGGGGTCCAACGAGCAGTACTTC. This codes for CASSLVRDRGSNEQYF.

This clonotype was found many times. The CDR3 region has the DNA TGTGCCACCAGCGTTCAACTGGTACAAGAGACCCAGTACTTC. Protein sequence: CATSVQLVQETQYF. V gene TRBV15 combines with J gene TRBJ2-5; D is unresolved. V was shortened by 5 bases and J by 2 bases, with 12 bases between the two germline ends. Germline values: CDR1 LNHNV, CDR2 YYDKDF (reference sequence). There are 14 residues in the CDR3.

As concerns this clonotype: This may come from a read error, since a much larger clone is one base off. V gene TRBV19 combines with J gene TRBJ2-7, with D perhaps TRBD1 (6 bases). This CDR3 is built from 13 residues. Germline V gives CDR1 LNHDA, CDR2 SQIVND (reference sequence). The CDR3 DNA reads as TGTGCCAGTAGTGTAATGGGGGCCTACGGGCAGTACTTC. The encoded protein is CASSVMGAYGQYF.